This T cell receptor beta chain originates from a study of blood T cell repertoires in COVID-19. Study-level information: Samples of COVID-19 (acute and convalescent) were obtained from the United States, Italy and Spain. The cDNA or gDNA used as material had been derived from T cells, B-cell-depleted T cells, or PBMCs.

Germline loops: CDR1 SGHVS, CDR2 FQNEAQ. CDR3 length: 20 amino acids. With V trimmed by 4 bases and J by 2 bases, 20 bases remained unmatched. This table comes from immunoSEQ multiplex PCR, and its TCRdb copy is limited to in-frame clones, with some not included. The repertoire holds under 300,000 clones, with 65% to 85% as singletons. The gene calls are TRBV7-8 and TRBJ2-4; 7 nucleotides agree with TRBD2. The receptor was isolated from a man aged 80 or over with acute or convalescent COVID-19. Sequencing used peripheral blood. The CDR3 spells CASSSTGGRSWLDPKNIQYF. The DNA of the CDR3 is TGTGCCAGCAGCTCGACCGGGGGGAGAAGTTGGTTAGATCCCAAAAACATTCAGTACTTC. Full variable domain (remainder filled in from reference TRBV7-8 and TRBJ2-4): GAGVSQSPRYKVAKRGQDVALRCDPISGHVSLFWYQQALGQGPEFLTYFQNEAQLDKSGLPSDRFFAERPEGSVSTLKIQRTQQEDSAVYLCASSSTGGRSWLDPKNIQYFGAGTRLSVL.